The text below deals with one T cell receptor (beta chain). Its antigen is still unknown. Germline V lookup: CDR1 MDHEN, CDR2 SYDVKM. After removal of 5 bases from V and 5 bases from J, the junction contained 19 bases not matched to a gene. The CDR3 consists of 19 residues. This specimen comes from a study of graft-versus-host responses after intestinal transplantation. Generated by immunoSEQ multiplex PCR, the TCRdb table keeps only in-frame clones and is missing some. The sample contains 50,000 to 80,000 clones, around nine tenths of which appear only once. The receptor was isolated from a human donor who was the organ donor for an intestinal transplant. The rearrangement links TRBV28 to TRBJ1-2; 11 bases match TRBD1. Sequenced material: unstimulated CD8+ T cells sorted from spleen or lymph node cells, taken before transplant. This CDR3 reads CASSESGQGAIGIRYGYTF. CDR3 nucleotide sequence: TGTGCCAGCAGTGAGAGTGGACAGGGGGCAATAGGGATTCGATATGGCTACACCTTC.